The T cell receptor (beta chain) described here comes from a study of Tregs in tolerant kidney transplant recipients. The data were produced by immunoSEQ multiplex PCR, yet TCRdb's version contains in-frame clones alone and is incomplete. Of 92,000 or so clones in the sample, approximately 90% were seen once. The length of the CDR3 is 15 residues. CDR1 is MNHEY and CDR2 is SVGAGI in the germline V gene. V lost 0 bases to trimming and J lost 3 bases, with 9 bases between them. The chain carries TRBV6-5 and TRBJ1-5; D possibly corresponds to TRBD1 (5 bases). This TCR was sampled from a human donor in good health. Sequencing was done on a sample of CD8+ T cells from blood. CDR3: CASSYSDSLNQPQHF. The CDR3 region has the DNA TGTGCCAGCAGTTACTCCGACAGCCTCAATCAGCCCCAGCATTTT.